The 11 T cell receptor beta chains reported below all come from one sample, sequenced in a study of tumor-infiltrating lymphocytes in primary liver carcinoma. Making TCR beta cDNA involved around 500 ng total RNA and a constant-region primer. Generation of the TCR beta libraries relied on three nested multiplex PCR rounds using slightly modified ARM-PCR. A C-beta reverse primer and TRBV1-TRBV30 forward primers served in each of the first two PCR rounds, at 9 to 11 cycles apiece. MiXCR was run by TCRdb on the multiplex PCR reads, yielding one entry per CDR3 protein. The sample includes some 180,000 distinct CDR3 sequences, roughly 60% of them seen just once. Researchers drew blood RNA from unsorted whole blood and extracted germline DNA as well. Sequencing was carried out using peripheral blood. The receptors stem from a man aged 35 to 55 with primary liver carcinoma and hepatitis B virus infection.

In regard to this clonotype: As the CDR3 is not closed by the conserved phenylalanine or tryptophan, this likely results from a read error. The chain has TRBV29-1 and TRBJ2-1; TRBD1 agrees at 10 bases. The trim removed 3 bases at V and 4 bases at J, leaving 6 bases unmatched. The CDR3 sequence is 15 residues long. The germline CDR1 and CDR2 sequences are SQVTM and ANQGSEA. CDR3 nucleotides: TGCAGCGTTGAGCGCAGGGACAGGGGTTACAATGAGCAGTTCGTC. Translation gives CSVERRDRGYNEQFV.

This clonotype was observed at least ten times. The gene calls are TRBV11-2 and TRBJ2-5; no reliable D call. CDR1 and CDR2 (germline): SGHAT, FQNNGV. The germline V and J ends were trimmed by 7 bases and 1 base, with 13 bases remaining between them. This CDR3 comprises 14 residues. CDR3 region: CASTDGVGQETQYF. The CDR3 DNA reads as TGTGCCAGCACGGATGGGGTCGGCCAAGAGACCCAGTACTTC. The variable domain in full, with the rest retrieved from reference TRBV11-2 and TRBJ2-5, is EAGVAQSPRYKIIEKRQSVAFWCNPISGHATLYWYQQILGQGPKLLIQFQNNGVVDDSQLPKDRFSAERLKGVDSTLKIQPAKLEDSAVYLCASTDGVGQETQYFGPGTRLLVL.

The CDR3 loop is CSAETREGTEAFF. As DNA, the CDR3 is TGCAGCGCCGAAACCAGGGAAGGGACTGAAGCTTTCTTT. This chain joins TRBV29-1 and TRBJ1-1, with D possibly matching TRBD1 (5 bases). CDR1 SQVTM and CDR2 ANQGSEA come from the germline V gene. This CDR3 spans 13 amino acids. The V end was cut by 7 bases, the J end by 5 bases, with 17 bases between.

The V gene is TRBV4-1, the J gene TRBJ2-5, with D tentatively TRBD1 or TRBD2 (5 bases each). Trimming pared 3 bases from V and 3 bases from J, leaving 11 bases between. CDR1 and CDR2 (germline): MGHRA, YSYEKL. The CDR3 contains 14 residues. As DNA, the CDR3 is TGCGCCAGCAGCCACACCATGGGGGAAGAGACCCAGTACTTC. It specifies CASSHTMGEETQYF.

The count of this clonotype is one. The junction differs from germline at one of its ends, possibly a read error. The chain is built from TRBV11-2 and TRBJ2-7; no firm D call. Germline CDR1 and CDR2: SGHAT and FQNNGV. The CDR3 sequence is 13 residues long. The CDR3 here is CASSQASSYERYF. CDR3 coding DNA: TGTGCCAGCAGCCAGGCGAGCTCATACGAGCGGTACTTC. Supplemented by reference TRBV11-2 and TRBJ2-7, the full variable domain reads EAGVAQSPRYKIIEKRQSVAFWCNPISGHATLYWYQQILGQGPKLLIQFQNNGVVDDSQLPKDRFSAERLKGVDSTLKIQPAKLEDSAVYLCASSQASSYERYFGPGTRLTVT.

This clonotype was recorded a few times. A much larger clone lies one base from this, so it may be a read error. This chain joins TRBV5-5 and TRBJ1-5; TRBD1 agrees at 7 bases. With V trimmed by 2 bases and J by 2 bases, 1 base remained unmatched. The CDR3 loop spans 14 amino acids. Germline V gene lookup returns CDR1 SGHKS and CDR2 YYEKEE (reference sequence). The CDR3 spells CASSFTGGNQPQHF. The CDR3 region has the DNA TGTGCCAGCAGCTTTACAGGGGGCAATCAGCCCCAGCATTTT.

This clonotype was seen repeatedly, ten times or more. The rearrangement joins TRBV12-3 or TRBV12-4 to TRBJ2-7, with D unresolved. The CDR3 extends over 13 amino acids. Trimming removed 1 base from V and 5 bases from J, with 9 bases in between. The CDR3 protein is CASSLGGRDEQYF. The DNA of the CDR3 is TGTGCCAGCAGTTTAGGGGGTAGGGACGAGCAGTACTTC.

As for this clonotype: A read error may be the cause here, since a much bigger clone is one base away. The chain couples TRBV29-1 to TRBJ2-5; D gene uncertain. Germline CDR1 and CDR2: SQVTM and ANQGSEA. This CDR3 contains 12 residues. Trimming removed 2 bases from V and 2 bases from J, with 6 bases in between. Here the CDR3 reads CSVEWQQETQYF. The CDR3, as DNA: TGCAGCGTTGAATGGCAGCAAGAGACCCAGTACTTC.

The rearrangement joins TRBV6-6 to TRBJ2-2, with no clear D. This CDR3 has 13 residues. Germline CDR1 and CDR2: MNHNY and SVGAGI (reference sequence). V lost 7 bases to trimming and J lost 2 bases, with 8 bases between them. The CDR3 DNA reads TGTGCCAGCATTGATCGTAACACCGGGGAGCTGTTTTTT. Amino acids: CASIDRNTGELFF.

For the CDR3, the DNA is TGTGCCAGCTCACCACGGGGAACGAACACTGAAGCTTTCTTT. Its translation: CASSPRGTNTEAFF. This chain connects TRBV18 to TRBJ1-1, with no clear D. V was trimmed by 1 base and J by 1 base, leaving 7 bases between them. This CDR3 spans 14 amino acids. Germline V gene sequence: CDR1 KGHSH, CDR2 LQKENI.

A word on this clonotype: The junction departs from germline at one end; a sequencing error may be responsible. For the CDR3, the DNA is TGTGCCAGTAGACTGGGGGGGGGCTCTGGCTACACCTTT. Its translation: CASRLGGGSGYTF. This rearrangement joins TRBV28 to TRBJ1-2; the D gene is possibly TRBD1 (6 bases). Germline-derived CDR1 and CDR2 are MDHEN and SYDVKM. The CDR3 consists of 13 residues.